This TCR beta chain was retrieved from a study of identical twins. General study results and limits: The abundant beta clonotypes from cord blood had fewer insertions, and memory repertoires had none of this. Low generation-probability sequences were in excess among twin-shared out-of-frame alpha sequences.

CDR3 length: 15 amino acids. The V gene's germline CDR1 is ENHRY and CDR2 SYGVKD. After removal of 6 bases from V and 6 bases from J, the junction contained 7 bases not matched to a gene. As to this clonotype: What it binds is not known.

Template switching introduced a universal primer site, and the cDNA bore unique molecular identifiers. TCRdb analysed the 5' RACE reads with MiXCR anew, one entry per CDR3 protein. This sample carries 450,000 to 500,000 distinct CDR3 sequences, roughly an eighth of them seen once, and the ten largest clones take 0.8% to 1%. This sample was shared with a second study, whose subject was yellow fever vaccine responses in identical twins.

This TCR came from a woman younger than 30 in good health. The source material was CD4+ T cells sorted from blood. The V call is TRBV10-3, the J call TRBJ2-1; 11 bases are a match to TRBD2. The CDR3 coding sequence is TGTGCCATCAGCTTACTAGCGGGAGCGGTCAATGAGCAGTTCTTC. Protein product: CAISLLAGAVNEQFF.